This T cell receptor beta chain is drawn from a study of blood T cell repertoires in COVID-19. Study-wide context: Samples taken during acute and convalescent COVID-19 were collected in the United States, Italy and Spain. The analysed material was cDNA or gDNA that came from T cells, B-cell-depleted T cells, or PBMCs.

Original processing notes: Reference gene primer amplification in the assay estimated nucleated cell counts. Sequencing used immunoSEQ multiplex PCR; TCRdb keeps in-frame clones, though not all of them. V and J calls and clone size come straight from that table; D and trimming were deduced from the DNA. The data hold 140,000 to 150,000 clones, with roughly 84% observed a single time. Germline V CDR1 and CDR2: SGHAT, FQNNGV. After removal of 2 bases from V and 2 bases from J, the junction contained 2 bases not matched to a gene. This CDR3 spans 16 amino acids. The Seattle site enrolled patients during active infection and followed them longitudinally.

The sequencing sample was made of peripheral blood. The sequence derives from a man between 25 and 39 years old with COVID-19, enrolled during active disease. V is TRBV11-2 and J is TRBJ2-2; TRBD2 aligns across 10 bases. In DNA form, the CDR3 reads TGTGCCAGCAGCTTAACTAGCGGGATAAACACCGGGGAGCTGTTTTTT. Translated, it gives CASSLTSGINTGELFF.